These 30 T cell receptor beta chains originate from one sample sequenced in a study of tumor-infiltrating lymphocytes in primary liver carcinoma. TCR beta cDNA was reverse-transcribed from about 500 ng of total RNA. The reaction used a constant-region primer and ProtoScript II reverse transcriptase. Three rounds of nested multiplex PCR with slightly modified ARM-PCR produced TCR beta libraries. TRBV1-TRBV30 forward and Cbeta reverse primers drove the first two approximately 10-cycle rounds. Using its own MiXCR run on the multiplex PCR reads, TCRdb lists one record per CDR3 protein. The data show approximately 88,000 distinct CDR3 sequences, less than 70% seen once. For each extraction, RNA and DNA were obtained together from approximately 20-30 mg of unsorted bulk tissue. The specimen was tumor-adjacent normal liver tissue. Receptor source: a man between 40 and 49 years old with primary liver carcinoma and hepatitis B virus infection.

Concerning this clonotype: Without the conserved terminal phenylalanine or tryptophan, this CDR3 likely stems from a read error. The limits of the CDR3 on the DNA are not certain, so only TCRdb's listed CDR3 is given. The chain uses TRBV4-1 and TRBJ2-2; the DNA was not compared with TRBD2, the D call given in the table. The germline gives CDR1 MGHRA, CDR2 YSYEKL. The length of the CDR3 is 16 amino acids, counting both ends. CDR3 region: CASSPEEGLDTGELLL.

This clonotype has just a few counts. V and J are TRBV2 and TRBJ1-4, with D unresolved. V lost 5 bases, J lost 13 bases, and 11 bases lay in between. The CDR3 consists of 11 residues. CDR1 and CDR2 (germline): SNHLY, FYNNEI. The CDR3 region is CASSNGLLLFF. The CDR3, as DNA: TGTGCCAGCAGTAACGGACTATTACTGTTTTTT. The whole variable domain, filled in from reference TRBV2 and TRBJ1-4, reads EPEVTQTPSHQVTQMGQEVILRCVPISNHLYFYWYRQILGQKVEFLVSFYNNEISEKSEIFDDQFSVERPDGSNFTLKIRSTKLEDSAMYFCASSNGLLLFFGSGTQLSVL.

In the case of this clonotype: Germline and junction disagree at one end, which may indicate a read error. The rearrangement uses TRBV12-3 or TRBV12-4 and TRBJ2-1, with D possibly TRBD1 on 6 matching bases. This CDR3 comprises 13 residues. The CDR3 DNA follows: TGTACCAGCAGACCTCAGGGGTACAATGAGCAGTTCTTC. It is translated as CTSRPQGYNEQFF.

In regard to this clonotype: An end of the junction does not agree with germline; a read error may underlie this. The genes are TRBV5-1 and TRBJ2-7; tentatively, D is TRBD1 or TRBD2 (6 bases each). Germline V gene data show CDR1 as SGHRS and CDR2 as YFSETQ. This CDR3 has 15 residues. CDR3: CASSRGDGVSHELCF. In nucleotides, the CDR3 is TGCGCCAGCAGCAGGGGGGACGGAGTTTCCCACGAGCTGTGCTTC. Full variable domain (outside the CDR3, taken from reference TRBV5-1 and TRBJ2-7): KAGVTQTPRYLIKTRGQQVTLSCSPISGHRSVSWYQQTPGQGLQFLFEYFSETQRNKGNFPGRFSGRQFSNSRSEMNVSTLELGDSALYLCASSRGDGVSHELCFGPGTRLTVT.

This clonotype was detected only once. At one end the junction does not follow the germline gene, possibly because of a read error. The chain carries TRBV11-2 and TRBJ2-5, with 10 bases that match TRBD2. Germline CDR1 is SGHAT and CDR2 is FQNNGV. This CDR3 is built from 18 residues. The CDR3 here is CPSSLRPGLAAYRETQYF. CDR3 bases: TGTCCCAGCAGCTTGCGTCCTGGACTAGCGGCGTACCGAGAGACCCAGTACTTC.

The chain joins TRBV6-4 to TRBJ2-1; TRBD1 is a possible D gene (5 bases). The CDR3 length is 17 residues. Trimming pared 5 bases from V and 1 base from J, leaving 18 bases between. The germline CDR1 and CDR2 sequences are MRHNA and SNTAGT. Here the CDR3 reads CASSPTFRGQSYNEQFF. In DNA form, the CDR3 reads TGTGCCAGCAGTCCCACGTTTCGCGGACAATCCTACAATGAGCAGTTCTTC.

As regards this clonotype: Mismatch with germline at one junction end may stem from a read error. This rearrangement joins TRBV4-1 to TRBJ1-4; TRBD1 aligns across 7 bases. Germline V gene lookup returns CDR1 MGHRA and CDR2 YSYEKL. CDR3 length equals 16 residues. Written as DNA, the CDR3 is TGCGCCAGCAACCAAGATTATCCAGGGGGAAATGAAAAACTGTTCTTT. It translates to CASNQDYPGGNEKLFF.

This sequence joins TRBV6-5 and TRBJ2-7; tentatively, D is TRBD2 (6 bases). The CDR3 has 12 residues. Trimming shortened V by 8 bases and J by 5 bases, and 13 bases separated the two germline ends. The V gene's germline CDR1 is MNHEY and CDR2 SVGAGI. The CDR3 DNA is TGTGCCAGCCGGGACTCCTACAACGAGCAGTACTTC. Its protein is CASRDSYNEQYF.

This clonotype appeared a few times. Mismatch with germline at one junction end may stem from a read error. This rearrangement joins TRBV24-1 to TRBJ2-2, with a weak D call TRBD2 (5 bases). CDR1 is KGHDR and CDR2 is SFDVKD in the germline V gene. The CDR3 consists of 15 residues. DNA for the CDR3: TGTGCCGCCAGTGATTTAGCGCGGGACACCGGGGAGCTGTTTTTT. Translated, it gives CAASDLARDTGELFF.

The rearrangement uses TRBV11-2 and TRBJ2-5; D might be TRBD2 (7 bases). V was trimmed by 0 bases and J by 13 bases, leaving 24 bases between them. The CDR3 is made up of 16 amino acids. Germline V gives CDR1 SGHAT, CDR2 FQNNGV. The CDR3 loop reads CASSLDLGGGQEILYF. CDR3 bases: TGTGCCAGCAGCTTAGATCTGGGAGGGGGACAAGAGATCCTGTACTTC.

Concerning this clonotype itself: The junction does not match germline at one end; this may be a read error. The chain couples TRBV14 to TRBJ2-7, with a weak D call TRBD2 (7 bases). The CDR3 spans 15 residues. Looked up from germline, CDR1 is SGHDN and CDR2 is FVKESK. Here the CDR3 reads CASSLVTGRVYEQYF. In DNA, the CDR3 is TGTGCCAGCAGTCTAGTTACAGGGAGGGTGTACGAGCAATACTTC. The full variable domain, in which reference TRBV14 and TRBJ2-7 provide the parts outside the CDR3, is EAGVTQFPSHSVIEKGQTVTLRCDPISGHDNLYWYRRVMGKEIKFLLHFVKESKQDESGMPNNRFLAERTGGTYSTLKVQPAELEDSGVYFCASSLVTGRVYEQYFGPGTRLTVT.

The V gene is TRBV7-9, the J gene TRBJ1-2; D is unclear. Trimming took off 5 bases at V and 5 bases at J, with 12 bases between the two ends. The CDR3 consists of 13 residues. Germline values: CDR1 SEHNR, CDR2 FQNEAQ (reference sequence). CDR3 sequence (DNA): TGTGCCAGCAGCGTAGTGACCGCTTATGGCTACACCTTC. It encodes CASSVVTAYGYTF.

There are many counts of this clonotype. The rearrangement links TRBV12-3 or TRBV12-4 to TRBJ2-3; 9 bases fit TRBD1. The J segment lost 0 bases and the V segment lost 3 bases, leaving 13 bases of the junction unmatched. CDR3 size: 19 residues. The DNA for the CDR3 is TGTGCCAGCAGTTTCCCCCCCTCAACAGGGGGCCCTAGCACAGATACGCAGTATTTT. Protein product: CASSFPPSTGGPSTDTQYF.

About this clonotype itself: Lacking the conserved final phenylalanine or tryptophan, this CDR3 likely reflects a read error. The chain couples TRBV12-3 or TRBV12-4 to TRBJ2-7; D not resolved. The CDR3 totals 13 residues. The CDR3 loop is CASSLRESYDQYL. In nucleotides, the CDR3 is TGTGCCAGCAGTTTAAGGGAATCCTACGATCAGTACTTA.

Points on this clonotype: The junction differs from germline at one of its ends, possibly a read error. The chain employs TRBV13 and TRBJ2-2; 8 bases are shared with TRBD1. Per the germline V gene, CDR1 is PRHDT and CDR2 is FYEKMQ (reference sequence). The CDR3 sequence is 11 residues long. The CDR3 DNA is TGTGTCAGCAGCCTCGGACAGGGACTGTTTTTT. This translates into CVSSLGQGLFF.

This clonotype has a handful of counts. The J gene is TRBJ1-1, the V gene TRBV5-5; possibly TRBD1 for D (5 bases). The CDR3 contains 13 residues. Deletions cut 2 bases from V and 6 bases from J, with 11 bases between. The germline CDR1 and CDR2 sequences are SGHKS and YYEKEE (reference sequence). The CDR3 loop is CASSFEGNAEAFF. Written as DNA, the CDR3 is TGTGCCAGCAGCTTCGAGGGGAATGCTGAAGCTTTCTTT. The full variable domain, its missing parts supplied by reference TRBV5-5 and TRBJ1-1, is DAGVTQSPTHLIKTRGQQVTLRCSPISGHKSVSWYQQVLGQGPQFIFQYYEKEERGRGNFPDRFSARQFPNYSSELNVNALLLGDSALYLCASSFEGNAEAFFGQGTRLTVV.

A word on this clonotype: A read error is possible here, since a much larger clone lies one base away. The chain links TRBV6-5 to TRBJ2-1, with D perhaps matching TRBD1 or TRBD2 (5 bases each). This CDR3 is 14 amino acids long. Germline CDR1 MNHEY, CDR2 SVGAGI. Trimming pared 9 bases from V and 3 bases from J, leaving 15 bases between. The CDR3 protein is CARRLGPFYNEQFF. In nucleotides, the CDR3 is TGTGCCAGGAGGTTGGGACCTTTCTACAATGAGCAGTTCTTC.

A word on this clonotype: A read error is possible here, since a much larger clone lies one base away. The chain recombines TRBV12-3 or TRBV12-4 with TRBJ2-2; D is unclear. V was trimmed by 5 bases and J by 5 bases, leaving 12 bases between them. This CDR3 is 14 amino acids long. The CDR3 sequence is CASSHSVKTGELFF. CDR3 bases: TGTGCCAGCAGTCATTCAGTGAAAACCGGGGAGCTGTTTTTT.

This clonotype was detected only once. This may arise from a read error, as a much more abundant clone is one base away. The chain has TRBV10-3 and TRBJ1-2; 7 bases match TRBD1. Germline CDR1 reads ENHRY; CDR2 reads SYGVKD. V lost 3 bases to trimming and J lost 6 bases; unmatched junction nucleotides: 4. The CDR3 spans 13 residues. The CDR3 DNA is TGTGCCATCAGTGATGACAGGGACAATGGCTACACCTTC. Translation: CAISDDRDNGYTF.

The rearrangement links TRBV24-1 to TRBJ1-2, with D perhaps TRBD1 (5 bases). V lost 3 bases, J lost 3 bases, and 22 bases lay in between. There are 18 residues in the CDR3. Per the germline V gene, CDR1 is KGHDR and CDR2 is SFDVKD. The CDR3 coding sequence is TGTGCCACCAGTGATACATGCCCCCAGACAGCCGAGGACTATGGCTACACCTTC. Translation gives CATSDTCPQTAEDYGYTF.

This clonotype was recorded many times. This chain connects TRBV4-1 to TRBJ2-3, with TRBD2 identical over 12 bases. Germline V gene data show CDR1 as MGHRA and CDR2 as YSYEKL. Trimming removed 6 bases from V and 11 bases from J; junction bases left unmatched: 18. This CDR3 region has 17 residues. CDR3 residues: CASRPKITSGRPAGQYF. The CDR3 region has the DNA TGCGCCAGCAGGCCTAAGATCACTAGCGGGAGGCCCGCGGGGCAGTATTTT.

This clonotype was detected only a few times. A read error is possible here, since a much larger clone lies one base away. The genes are TRBV29-1 and TRBJ1-1, with D perhaps TRBD1 (5 bases). This CDR3 contains 13 residues. Germline lookup yields CDR1 SQVTM and CDR2 ANQGSEA. CDR3 protein: CSVEEGVNTEASF. The CDR3 DNA sequence: TGCAGCGTTGAAGAGGGGGTGAACACTGAAGCTTCCTTT.

About this clonotype itself: A read error may explain this, as a much larger clone is one base away. The rearrangement uses TRBV6-6 and TRBJ2-5, with a weak D call TRBD2 (5 bases). Germline lookup yields CDR1 MNHNY and CDR2 SVGAGI (reference sequence). The CDR3 loop spans 15 amino acids. The CDR3 reads CTSTPSGGYQETQYF. The CDR3 nucleotides are TGTACCAGCACTCCATCAGGCGGGTACCAAGAGACCCAGTACTTC.

In the case of this clonotype: At one end the junction does not follow the germline gene, possibly because of a read error. This chain joins TRBV6-5 and TRBJ2-5; 8 nucleotides align to TRBD1. The CDR3 runs 15 residues. Looked up from germline, CDR1 is MNHEY and CDR2 is SVGAGI. The DNA of the CDR3 is TGTGCCAGCAGTATGACAGGGGTCAAGCAAGAGAGCCAGTACTTC. It specifies CASSMTGVKQESQYF.

Turning to this clonotype: The conserved closing phenylalanine or tryptophan is absent in this CDR3, likely reflecting a read error. This rearrangement joins TRBV11-2 to TRBJ2-1, with D possibly matching TRBD2 (5 bases). Germline CDR1 is SGHAT and CDR2 is FQNNGV. The CDR3 is 13 residues long. V was clipped by 6 bases and J by 9 bases, with 15 bases between them. This chain's CDR3 is CASSQTPSGEQFV. The CDR3 bases are TGTGCCAGCAGTCAAACACCCAGCGGTGAGCAGTTCGTC.

Remarks on this clonotype: No conserved phenylalanine or tryptophan is present at the end of the CDR3, so a read error is the likely explanation. Because the CDR3's place on the DNA is in doubt, the DNA is left out and the CDR3 is given as listed by TCRdb. J is TRBJ2-1 and V is TRBV6-1; the table names TRBD2, a call not compared with the DNA. The CDR3 is 15 amino acids long, termini counted. CDR1 and CDR2 from the germline V gene are MNHNS and SASEGT. The chain's CDR3 is CASSGLATSYNEQLS.

Of note for this clonotype: Its ends do not fully match the called genes, so a read error is possible. This rearrangement joins TRBV11-2 to TRBJ2-7; 7 bases fit TRBD2. The CDR3 consists of 14 residues. Germline V gene lookup returns CDR1 SGHAT and CDR2 FQNNGV. CDR3 DNA: TGTGTCAGCAGCAGTCTAGCGGACATTGGGGACCAGTACTTC. This sequence encodes CVSSSLADIGDQYF.

V gene TRBV28 combines with J gene TRBJ1-2; D is undetermined. Germline assignment: CDR1 MDHEN and CDR2 SYDVKM. This CDR3 is built from 14 residues. Trimming stripped 7 bases from V and 4 bases from J, with 16 bases between. The CDR3 DNA sequence: TGTGCCAGCACTGGAGCCCGTTCTTTCTATGGCTACACCTTC. It encodes CASTGARSFYGYTF.

This clonotype has more than one count but fewer than ten. The CDR3 DNA sequence: TGCAGCGTTGAGGGCATCTTCGAGGGCTACACCTTC. Protein: CSVEGIFEGYTF. This chain uses TRBV29-1 with TRBJ1-2; D is unclear. Trimming took off 3 bases at V and 8 bases at J, with 13 bases between the two ends. The CDR3 has 12 amino acids. Germline assignment: CDR1 SQVTM and CDR2 ANQGSEA.

Turning to this clonotype: Since no conserved phenylalanine or tryptophan closes the CDR3, a read error is the likely cause. The DNA is left out, because the CDR3 cannot be placed on it with certainty; the CDR3 is given as TCRdb lists it. The V call is TRBV11-2, the J call TRBJ2-1; TRBD2 is the table's D call, not checked against the DNA. Germline V gene lookup returns CDR1 SGHAT and CDR2 FQNNGV. The CDR3 is 16 residues long, counting both termini. Here the CDR3 reads CASSYSSTSGRGGRFV.